This record covers a single T cell receptor (beta chain). The data were obtained in a study of immune characterization of retroperitoneal liposarcoma. Via MiXCR, TCRdb re-called the PCR reads, giving one row per CDR3 protein. The data contain thousands of distinct CDR3 sequences, around two fifths of them seen just once; the ten biggest clones take up around 43%. CDR1 KGHDR and CDR2 SFDVKD come from the germline V gene. Losses at the gene ends were 4 bases for V and 5 bases for J; bases not matched to a gene: 8. The CDR3 contains 16 residues. V gene TRBV24-1 combines with J gene TRBJ2-3; 10 positions match TRBD2. The sequenced sample consisted of tumor tissue. The TCR originated in a male donor with retroperitoneal liposarcoma. CDR3 in DNA: TGTGCCACCAGTGAGCGACTAGCGGGTATGATAGATACGCAGTATTTT. The encoded protein is CATSERLAGMIDTQYF.